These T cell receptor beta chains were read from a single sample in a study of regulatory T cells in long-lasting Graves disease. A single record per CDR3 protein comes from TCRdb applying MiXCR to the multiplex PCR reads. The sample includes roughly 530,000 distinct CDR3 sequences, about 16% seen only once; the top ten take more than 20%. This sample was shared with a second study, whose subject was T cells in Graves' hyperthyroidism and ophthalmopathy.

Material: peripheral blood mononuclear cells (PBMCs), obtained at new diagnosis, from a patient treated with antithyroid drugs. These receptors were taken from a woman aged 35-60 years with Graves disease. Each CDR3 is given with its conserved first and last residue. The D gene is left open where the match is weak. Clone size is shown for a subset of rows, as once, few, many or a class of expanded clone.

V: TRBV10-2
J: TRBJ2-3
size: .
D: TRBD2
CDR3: CASNVAGSRTDTQYF
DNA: TGCGCCAGCAACGTAGCGGGTTCCCGCACAGATACGCAGTATTTT

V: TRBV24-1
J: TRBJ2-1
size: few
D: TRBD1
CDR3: CATSDPTGVEQFF
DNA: TGTGCCACCAGTGATCCTACAGGGGTTGAGCAGTTCTTC

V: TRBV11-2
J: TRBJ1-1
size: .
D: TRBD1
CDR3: CASSLAKGQGGRTEAFF
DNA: TGTGCCAGCAGCTTAGCCAAGGGCCAGGGGGGAAGGACTGAAGCTTTCTTT

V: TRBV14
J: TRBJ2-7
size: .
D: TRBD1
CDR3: CASSPLGRGTDEQYF
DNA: TGTGCCAGCAGCCCACTCGGCAGGGGGACCGACGAGCAGTACTTC

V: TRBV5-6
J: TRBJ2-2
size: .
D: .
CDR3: CASSFNSGLDTGELFF
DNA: TGTGCCAGCAGCTTTAATTCAGGGTTGGACACCGGGGAGCTGTTTTTT

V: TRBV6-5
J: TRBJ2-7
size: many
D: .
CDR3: CASSYLEGASEQYF
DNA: TGTGCCAGCAGTTATTTGGAGGGGGCAAGCGAGCAGTACTTC

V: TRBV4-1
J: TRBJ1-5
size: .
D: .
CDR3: CASSQDRSRGGNQPQHF
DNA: TGCGCCAGCAGCCAAGATCGATCCAGGGGCGGAAATCAGCCCCAGCATTTT

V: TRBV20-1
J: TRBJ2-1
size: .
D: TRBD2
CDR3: CSARTGGGNEQFF
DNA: TGCAGTGCTAGGACTGGCGGGGGCAATGAGCAGTTCTTC

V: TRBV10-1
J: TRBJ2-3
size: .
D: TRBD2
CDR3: CASSDYPGLAGGRPTDTQYF
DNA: TGCGCCAGCAGCGATTACCCGGGACTAGCGGGGGGCCGTCCCACAGATACGCAGTATTTT

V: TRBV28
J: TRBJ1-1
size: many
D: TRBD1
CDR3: CASSLSGGTEAFF
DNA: TGTGCCAGCAGTTTATCAGGGGGCACTGAAGCTTTCTTT

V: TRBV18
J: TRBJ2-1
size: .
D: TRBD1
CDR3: CASSPPIGTGRYEQFF
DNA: TGTGCCAGCTCACCACCTATTGGGACAGGGCGGTATGAGCAGTTCTTC

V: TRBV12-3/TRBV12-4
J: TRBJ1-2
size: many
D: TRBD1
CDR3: CASSGTGPYGYTF
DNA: TGTGCCAGCAGTGGGACAGGGCCGTATGGCTACACCTTC

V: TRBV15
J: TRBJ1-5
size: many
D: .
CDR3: CATSRDGGQPQHF
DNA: TGTGCCACCAGCAGAGATGGGGGTCAGCCCCAGCATTTT

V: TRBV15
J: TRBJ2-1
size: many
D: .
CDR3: CATSLMGGSYNEQFF
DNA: TGTGCCACCAGCCTGATGGGGGGAAGCTACAATGAGCAGTTCTTC

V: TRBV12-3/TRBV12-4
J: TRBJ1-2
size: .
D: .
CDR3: CASSLFALNYGYTF
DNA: TGTGCCAGCAGCCTGTTCGCACTTAACTATGGCTACACCTTC

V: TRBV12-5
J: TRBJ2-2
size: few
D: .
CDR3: CASAPGITNTGELFF
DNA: TGTGCTAGTGCCCCAGGGATTACGAACACCGGGGAGCTGTTTTTT

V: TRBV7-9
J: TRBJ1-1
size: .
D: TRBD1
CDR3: CASSLHYSLRDSLKMNTEAFF
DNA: TGTGCCAGCAGCTTACACTATTCGCTAAGGGACAGCCTAAAAATGAACACTGAAGCTTTCTTT

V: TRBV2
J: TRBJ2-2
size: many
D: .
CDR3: CASMRGGNTGELFF
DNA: TGTGCCAGCATGAGAGGGGGTAACACCGGGGAGCTGTTTTTT

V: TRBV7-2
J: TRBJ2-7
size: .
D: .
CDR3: CASSYPWVQGDYYEQYF
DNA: TGTGCCAGCAGCTACCCATGGGTACAGGGTGATTACTACGAGCAGTACTTC

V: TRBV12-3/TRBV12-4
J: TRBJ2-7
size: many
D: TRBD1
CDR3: CASSIRDRETEQYF
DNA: TGTGCCAGCAGCATCCGGGACAGGGAAACCGAGCAGTACTTC

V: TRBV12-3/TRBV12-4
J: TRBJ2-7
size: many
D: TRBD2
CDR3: CASSPTSGGIYEQYF
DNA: TGTGCCAGCAGCCCCACTAGCGGGGGGATATACGAGCAGTACTTC

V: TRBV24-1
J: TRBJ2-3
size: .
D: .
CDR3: CATSDSILTSSISDTQYF
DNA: TGTGCCACCAGTGATTCTATACTTACTTCCTCGATATCAGATACGCAGTATTTT

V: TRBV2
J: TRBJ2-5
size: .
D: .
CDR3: CASSEERGGKEETQYF
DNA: TGTGCCAGCAGTGAAGAGAGGGGCGGGAAGGAAGAGACCCAGTACTTC

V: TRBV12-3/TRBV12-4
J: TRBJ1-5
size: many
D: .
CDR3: CASPPRRQYSNQPQHF
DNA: TGTGCCAGCCCACCAAGACGACAATATAGCAATCAGCCCCAGCATTTT

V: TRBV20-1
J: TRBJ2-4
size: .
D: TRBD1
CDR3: CSALDRDSKNIQYF
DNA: TGCAGTGCTTTGGACCGGGACAGCAAAAACATTCAGTACTTC

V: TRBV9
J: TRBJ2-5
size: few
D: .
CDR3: CASSARVSMGETQYF
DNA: TGTGCCAGCAGCGCCCGGGTCTCCATGGGGGAGACCCAGTACTTC

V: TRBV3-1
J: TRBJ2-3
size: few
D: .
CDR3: CASNTIGGFTDTQYF
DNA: TGTGCCAGCAACACAATCGGGGGATTCACAGATACGCAGTATTTT

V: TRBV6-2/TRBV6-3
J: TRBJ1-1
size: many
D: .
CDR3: CASSHRERNTEAFF
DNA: TGTGCCAGCAGCCACAGGGAGAGGAACACTGAAGCTTTCTTT

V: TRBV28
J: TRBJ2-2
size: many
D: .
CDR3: CAIETKGNGELFF
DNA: TGTGCCATCGAGACCAAGGGTAACGGGGAGCTGTTTTTT

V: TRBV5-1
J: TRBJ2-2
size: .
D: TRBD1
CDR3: CASSSNTGTGGTGELFF
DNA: TGCGCCAGCAGCTCTAATACCGGGACAGGGGGCACCGGGGAGCTGTTTTTT

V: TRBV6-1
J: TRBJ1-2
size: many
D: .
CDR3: CASSEALGYTF
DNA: TGTGCCAGCAGTGAAGCGCTCGGCTACACCTTC

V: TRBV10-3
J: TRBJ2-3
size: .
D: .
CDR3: CAISESLGGADTQYF
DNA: TGTGCCATCAGTGAGTCGCTGGGTGGTGCAGATACGCAGTATTTT

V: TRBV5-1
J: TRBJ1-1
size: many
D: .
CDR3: CASSSLGRMNTEAFF
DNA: TGCGCCAGCAGCTCGCTCGGCCGCATGAACACTGAAGCTTTCTTT

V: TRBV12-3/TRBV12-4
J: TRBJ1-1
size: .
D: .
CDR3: CASSLPRMSTEAFF
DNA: TGTGCCAGCAGTTTACCCAGGATGAGCACTGAAGCTTTCTTT

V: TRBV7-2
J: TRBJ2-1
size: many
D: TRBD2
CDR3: CASITGGVSYNEQFF
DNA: TGTGCCAGCATTACGGGGGGGGTCTCCTACAATGAGCAGTTCTTC

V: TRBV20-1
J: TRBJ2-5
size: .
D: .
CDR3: CSARDGGSQYF
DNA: TGCAGTGCTAGAGATGGGGGGTCCCAGTACTTC

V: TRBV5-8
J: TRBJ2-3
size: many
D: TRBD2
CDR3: CASSGGAADTQYF
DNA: TGTGCCAGTAGCGGGGGGGCCGCGGATACGCAGTATTTT

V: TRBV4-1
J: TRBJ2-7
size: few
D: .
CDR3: CASSQVTPPGMYEQYF
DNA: TGCGCCAGCAGCCAAGTTACCCCCCCCGGTATGTACGAGCAGTACTTC

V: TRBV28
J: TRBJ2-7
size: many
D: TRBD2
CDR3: CASSLTGGTHEQYF
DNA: TGTGCCAGCAGTTTAACGGGGGGTACCCACGAGCAGTACTTC

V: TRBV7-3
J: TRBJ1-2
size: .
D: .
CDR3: CQGYGYTF
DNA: TGTCAGGGATATGGCTACACCTTC

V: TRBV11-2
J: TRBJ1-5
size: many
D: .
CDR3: CASSRGGADQPQHF
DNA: TGTGCCAGCAGTAGAGGTGGGGCGGACCAGCCCCAGCATTTT

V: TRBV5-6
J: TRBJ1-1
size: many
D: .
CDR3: CASSLGRLGQSKGTEAFF
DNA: TGTGCCAGCAGCTTGGGTAGGCTGGGGCAGTCGAAGGGCACTGAAGCTTTCTTT

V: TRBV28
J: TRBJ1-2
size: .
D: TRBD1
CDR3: CASTLGPGQGGGYTF
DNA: TGTGCCAGCACCTTAGGCCCCGGACAGGGTGGCGGCTACACCTTC

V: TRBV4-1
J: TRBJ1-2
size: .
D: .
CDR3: CASSQGQRGYGYTF
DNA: TGCGCCAGCAGCCAAGGGCAGCGAGGCTATGGCTACACCTTC

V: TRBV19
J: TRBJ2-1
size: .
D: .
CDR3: CASKTHPNLNNEQFF
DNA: TGTGCCAGTAAAACACATCCAAATCTTAACAATGAGCAGTTCTTC

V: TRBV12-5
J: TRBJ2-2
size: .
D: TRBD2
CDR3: CASGQDITSGGNTGELFF
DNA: TGTGCTAGTGGCCAAGATATCACTAGCGGGGGGAACACCGGGGAGCTGTTTTTT

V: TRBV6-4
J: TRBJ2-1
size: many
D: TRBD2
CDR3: CASSATPSGGNEQFF
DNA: TGTGCCAGCAGTGCGACCCCCAGCGGGGGCAATGAGCAGTTCTTC

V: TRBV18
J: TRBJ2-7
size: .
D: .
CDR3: CASSLNTHHRSLSYEQYF
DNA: TGTGCCAGCTCACTTAATACGCATCACAGGTCCCTCTCCTACGAGCAGTACTTC

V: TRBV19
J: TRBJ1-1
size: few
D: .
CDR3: CASSTPPREAFF
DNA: TGTGCCAGTAGTACTCCCCCTAGGGAAGCTTTCTTT

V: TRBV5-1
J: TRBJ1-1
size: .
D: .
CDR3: CASSLISGNTEAFF
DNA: TGCGCCAGCAGCTTGATTTCGGGGAACACTGAAGCTTTCTTT

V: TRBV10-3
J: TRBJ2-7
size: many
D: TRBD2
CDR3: CATEAGEIKRIEQYF
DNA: TGTGCCACGGAAGCGGGGGAGATAAAACGGATCGAGCAGTACTTC

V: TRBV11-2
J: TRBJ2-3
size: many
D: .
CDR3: CASSLGGTYTTDTQYF
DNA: TGTGCCAGCAGCTTAGGTGGTACCTACACCACAGATACGCAGTATTTT

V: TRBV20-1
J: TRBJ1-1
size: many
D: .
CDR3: CSARDGSFGLGTEAFF
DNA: TGCAGTGCTAGAGATGGCTCGTTTGGGCTAGGCACTGAAGCTTTCTTT

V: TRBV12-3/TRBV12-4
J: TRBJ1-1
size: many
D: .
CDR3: CASNLEQGIGEAFF
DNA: TGTGCCAGCAACTTAGAACAGGGTATTGGTGAAGCTTTCTTT

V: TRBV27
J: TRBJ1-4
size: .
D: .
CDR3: CAGSPTGFNEKLFF
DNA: TGTGCCGGCAGCCCTACAGGGTTTAATGAAAAACTGTTTTTT

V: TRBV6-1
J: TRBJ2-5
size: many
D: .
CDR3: CASSEQLFGETQYF
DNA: TGTGCCAGCAGTGAACAGCTTTTCGGGGAGACCCAGTACTTC

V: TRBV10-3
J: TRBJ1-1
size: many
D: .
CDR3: CAISSGVVNTEAFF
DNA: TGTGCCATCAGTTCAGGGGTGGTGAACACTGAAGCTTTCTTT